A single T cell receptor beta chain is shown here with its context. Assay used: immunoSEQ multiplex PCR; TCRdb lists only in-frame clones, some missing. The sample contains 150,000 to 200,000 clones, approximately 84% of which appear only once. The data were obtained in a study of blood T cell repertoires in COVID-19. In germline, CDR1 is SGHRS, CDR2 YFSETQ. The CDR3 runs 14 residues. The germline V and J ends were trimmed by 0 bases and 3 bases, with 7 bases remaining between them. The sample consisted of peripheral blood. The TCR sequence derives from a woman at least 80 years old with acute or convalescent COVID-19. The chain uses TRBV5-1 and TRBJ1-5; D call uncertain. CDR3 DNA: TGCGCCAGCAGCTTGGGCCCGGTCAATCAGCCCCAGCATTTT. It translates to CASSLGPVNQPQHF.